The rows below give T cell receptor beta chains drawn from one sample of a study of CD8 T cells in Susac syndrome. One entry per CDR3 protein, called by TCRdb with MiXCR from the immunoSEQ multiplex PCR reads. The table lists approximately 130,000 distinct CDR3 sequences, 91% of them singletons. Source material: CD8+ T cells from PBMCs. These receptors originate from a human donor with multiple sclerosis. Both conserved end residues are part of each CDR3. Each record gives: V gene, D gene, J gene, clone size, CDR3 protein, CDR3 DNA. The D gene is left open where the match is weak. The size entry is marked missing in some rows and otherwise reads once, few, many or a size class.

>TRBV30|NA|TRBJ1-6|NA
CAWCSRGDYNSPLHF
TGTGCCTGGTGCAGTAGGGGTGACTATAATTCACCCCTCCACTTT
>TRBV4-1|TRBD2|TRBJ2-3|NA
CASSSSGRGTDTQYF
TGCGCCAGCAGTTCAAGCGGGAGGGGCACAGATACGCAGTATTTT
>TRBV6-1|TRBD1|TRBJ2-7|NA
CASRARDRPSFYEQYF
TGTGCCAGCAGGGCTCGGGACAGGCCCTCTTTTTACGAGCAGTACTTC
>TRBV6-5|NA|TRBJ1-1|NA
CASSLGGGDTEAFF
TGTGCCAGCAGTCTGGGCGGAGGAGACACTGAAGCTTTCTTT
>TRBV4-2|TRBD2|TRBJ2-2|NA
CASSRSGTGELFF
TGTGCCAGCAGCCGTAGCGGGACCGGGGAGCTGTTTTTT
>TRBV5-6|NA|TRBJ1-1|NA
CASSLAGGEGTEAFF
TGTGCCAGCAGCTTGGCGGGGGGAGAGGGGACTGAAGCTTTCTTT
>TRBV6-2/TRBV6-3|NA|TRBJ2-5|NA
CASSSPKDLVETQYF
TGTGCCAGCAGTTCCCCAAAGGATCTGGTAGAGACCCAGTACTTC
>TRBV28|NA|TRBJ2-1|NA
CASSAGTFYNEQFF
TGTGCCAGCAGCGCCGGGACATTCTACAATGAGCAGTTCTTC
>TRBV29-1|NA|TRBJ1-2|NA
CSVSLTYGYTF
TGCAGCGTTTCATTAACGTATGGCTACACCTTC
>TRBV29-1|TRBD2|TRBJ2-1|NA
CSLVVVAGGRSSYNEQFF
TGCAGCCTTGTGGTAGTAGCGGGAGGCCGAAGCTCCTACAATGAGCAGTTCTTC
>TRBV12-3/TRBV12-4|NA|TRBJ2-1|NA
CASSLGLDYEQFF
TGTGCCAGCAGTTTAGGGTTAGATTATGAGCAGTTCTTC
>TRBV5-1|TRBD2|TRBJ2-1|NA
CASSHAAGVNEQFF
TGCGCCAGCAGCCATGCAGCGGGAGTTAATGAGCAGTTCTTC
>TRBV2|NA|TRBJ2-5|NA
CASNPTAGQETQYF
TGTGCCAGCAACCCCACAGCGGGCCAAGAGACCCAGTACTTC
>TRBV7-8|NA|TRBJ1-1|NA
CASSLYGRTEAFF
TGTGCCAGCAGCCTTTACGGAAGAACTGAAGCTTTCTTT
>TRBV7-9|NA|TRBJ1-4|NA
CASSASSTGEGIEKLFF
TGTGCCAGCAGCGCCTCCTCGACGGGGGAAGGTATTGAAAAACTGTTTTTT
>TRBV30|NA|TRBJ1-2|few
CAWSVYGAYYTF
TGTGCCTGGAGTGTATACGGGGCCTACTACACCTTC
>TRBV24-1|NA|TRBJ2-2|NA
CATSDPRGENTGELFF
TGTGCCACCAGTGATCCCCGCGGGGAGAACACCGGGGAGCTGTTTTTT
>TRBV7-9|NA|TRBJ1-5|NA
CASSLDGRNQPQHF
TGTGCCAGCAGCTTAGACGGGCGCAATCAGCCCCAGCATTTT
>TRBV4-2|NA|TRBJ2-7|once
CASSQQGLAYEQYF
TGTGCCAGCAGCCAACAGGGCTTAGCCTACGAGCAGTACTTC
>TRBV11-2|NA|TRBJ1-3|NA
CASSLASRGSGNTIYF
TGTGCCAGCAGCTTAGCTAGCCGGGGATCAGGAAACACCATATATTTT
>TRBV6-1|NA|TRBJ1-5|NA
CASNLQGAFQPQHF
TGTGCCAGCAACCTACAGGGAGCATTTCAGCCCCAGCATTTT
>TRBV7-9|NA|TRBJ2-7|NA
CASAQGSGELNF
TGTGCCAGCGCACAGGGATCAGGGGAACTGAACTTC
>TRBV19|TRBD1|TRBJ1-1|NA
CGGEDRGLTEAFF
TGTGGGGGGGAGGACAGGGGTTTGACTGAAGCTTTCTTT
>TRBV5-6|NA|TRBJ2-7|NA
CASSPYRDLSYEQYF
TGTGCCAGCAGCCCATATAGGGACCTTTCCTACGAGCAGTACTTC
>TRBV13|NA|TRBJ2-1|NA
CASSREGGMYNEQFF
TGTGCCAGCAGCCGCGAAGGGGGGATGTACAATGAGCAGTTCTTC
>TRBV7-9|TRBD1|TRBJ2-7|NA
CASSNWDRGVYEQYF
TGTGCCAGCAGCAATTGGGACAGGGGAGTCTACGAGCAGTACTTC
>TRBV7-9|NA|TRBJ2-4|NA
CASSLGPSQYF
TGTGCCAGCAGCTTAGGTCCTTCCCAGTACTTC
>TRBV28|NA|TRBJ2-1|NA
CASSPLANEQFF
TGTGCCAGCAGTCCATTAGCCAATGAGCAGTTCTTC
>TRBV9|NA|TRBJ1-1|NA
CASSVSGTAGILPAFF
TGTGCCAGCAGCGTATCGGGCACAGCAGGCATTTTGCCCGCTTTCTTT
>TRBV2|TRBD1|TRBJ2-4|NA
CASDRDRDIQYF
TGTGCCAGCGACAGGGATCGGGACATTCAGTACTTC
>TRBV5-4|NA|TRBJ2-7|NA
CAGGRGNEQYF
TGTGCCGGAGGACGGGGCAACGAGCAGTACTTC
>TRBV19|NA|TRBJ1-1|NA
CASTVRGFREAFF
TGTGCCAGTACAGTACGGGGGTTCCGTGAAGCTTTCTTT
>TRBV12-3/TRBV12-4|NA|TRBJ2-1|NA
CASSSLSVSSYNEQFF
TGTGCCAGCAGCTCTCTTAGCGTTAGCTCCTACAATGAGCAGTTCTTC
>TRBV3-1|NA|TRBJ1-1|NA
CASSLPPRGNTEAFF
TGTGCCAGCAGCCTCCCCCCGCGGGGTAACACTGAAGCTTTCTTT
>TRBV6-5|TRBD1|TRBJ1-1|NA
CASSLTGAEAFF
TGTGCCAGCAGCCTGACAGGGGCTGAAGCTTTCTTT
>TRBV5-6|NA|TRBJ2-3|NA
CASSDGQFTDTQYF
TGTGCCAGCAGCGATGGACAGTTCACAGATACGCAGTATTTT
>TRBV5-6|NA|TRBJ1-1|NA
CASSLVPNTEAFF
TGTGCCAGCAGCTTGGTTCCGAACACTGAAGCTTTCTTT
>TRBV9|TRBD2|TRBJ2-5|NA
CASSLLAGGQETQYF
TGTGCCAGCAGCCTGCTAGCGGGAGGCCAAGAGACCCAGTACTTC
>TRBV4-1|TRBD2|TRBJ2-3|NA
CASSAAISGSTDTQYF
TGCGCCAGCAGCGCCGCTATTAGCGGGAGCACAGATACGCAGTATTTT
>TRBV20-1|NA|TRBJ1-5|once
CSARPSNQPQHF
TGCAGTGCTAGACCGAGCAATCAGCCCCAGCATTTT
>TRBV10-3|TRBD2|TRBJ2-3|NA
CAISESTSGRGDTQYF
TGTGCCATCAGTGAGTCGACTAGCGGGAGGGGAGATACGCAGTATTTT
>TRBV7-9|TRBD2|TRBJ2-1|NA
CASSLELPSGRNNEQFF
TGTGCCAGCAGCTTAGAGTTGCCTAGCGGGAGAAACAATGAGCAGTTCTTC
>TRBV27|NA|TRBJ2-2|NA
CACGVAPTGELFF
TGTGCCTGCGGAGTAGCGCCCACCGGGGAGCTGTTTTTT
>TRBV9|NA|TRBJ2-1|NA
CASSVGGRGAYNEQFF
TGTGCCAGCAGCGTAGGTGGCAGGGGGGCCTACAATGAGCAGTTCTTC
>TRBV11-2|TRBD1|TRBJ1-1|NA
CASSPADRGRTEAFF
TGTGCCAGCAGCCCCGCGGACAGGGGGCGGACTGAAGCTTTCTTT